This T cell receptor (beta chain) was sequenced in a study of blood T cell repertoires in COVID-19. Between the trimmed V and J ends, which lost 5 bases and 7 bases, there was a span of 12 bases. Looked up from germline, CDR1 is MDHEN and CDR2 is SYDVKM. This CDR3 spans 13 amino acids. Authors' analysis steps: The authors estimated nucleated cell counts from reference gene primer amplification. This table comes from immunoSEQ multiplex PCR, and its TCRdb copy is limited to in-frame clones, with some not included. The V and J calls and clone size are taken from that table; D and trimming were inferred from the DNA. The table shows 250,000 to 350,000 clones, with about 88% occurring only once.

The chain couples TRBV28 to TRBJ2-1, with TRBD1 as a possible D gene (5 bases). The source is a young woman with COVID-19, enrolled during active disease. The sample taken for sequencing was peripheral blood. The CDR3 DNA reads TGTGCCAGCAGTCGGGTACAGGATAATGAGCAGTTCTTC. Residues: CASSRVQDNEQFF. Looking up the rest from reference TRBV28 and TRBJ2-1 gives the full variable domain: DVKVTQSSRYLVKRTGEKVFLECVQDMDHENMFWYRQDPGLGLRLIYFSYDVKMKEKGDIPEGYSVSREKKERFSLILESASTNQTSMYLCASSRVQDNEQFFGPGTRLTVL.